This TCR beta chain is drawn from a study of monozygotic twins with inflammatory bowel disease. The CDR3 covers 13 residues. The germline V gene has CDR1 ENHRY and CDR2 SYGVKD. Each CDR3 protein gets one entry in TCRdb, which reprocessed the 5' RACE reads and gives no DNA. The repertoire shows some 450,000 distinct CDR3 sequences; the top ten hold roughly 2.3%. With respect to this clonotype: The antigen remains unidentified.

Points from the study as a whole: Patient repertoires may have gained variability from differing immunosuppressive treatments.

Sequenced sample: blood. The genes are TRBV10-3 and TRBJ2-7; TCRdb picks TRBD2, but there is no DNA to check that call. This receptor was taken from a human donor with ulcerative colitis or Crohn's disease, or a healthy co-twin of an affected twin (not recorded which). CDR3 in amino acids: CATDSPPEVEQYF.